This TCR beta chain was identified in a study of cytomegalovirus exposure and HLA in healthy donors. The study's findings and limits: The authors later found TCR association rates varying by HLA locus, with DRB1 most and HLA-C fewest. Researchers counted around 180 TCR beta chains as cytomegalovirus-associated. A later analysis appeared to link common viral pathogens to several of the most significant clusters.

As for the donors, each was a healthy bone marrow donor. The CDR3 is 17 residues long. V lost 2 bases and J lost 7, with 21 bases in between. The germline V gene has CDR1 SEHNR and CDR2 FQNEAQ (reference sequence). PCR was performed using 60 Vbeta and 13 Jbeta primers. Method: immunoSEQ multiplex PCR; TCRdb's copy keeps in-frame clones and lacks some. The data show over 250,000 clones, more than 80% seen once. On this clone: The antigen is undetermined.

The sequence came from a man aged 40-49 years in good health and CMV-seropositive. The V call is TRBV7-9, the J call TRBJ2-1; D might be TRBD2 (6 bases). The sequencing input was PBMCs. The CDR3 here is CASSLSLREVLGNEQFF. The CDR3 DNA reads TGTGCCAGCAGCTTAAGCCTTAGGGAGGTCTTGGGTAATGAGCAGTTCTTC.